This T cell receptor (beta chain) was captured by sequencing in a study of neurological immune-mediated disorders. This CDR3 has 14 amino acids. Trimming took off 1 base at V and 3 bases at J, with 11 bases between the two ends. Germline CDR1 and CDR2: SGHRS and YFSETQ. PBMCs stored at -80 C, 2 million in total, were the source of the unsorted libraries. This clonotype has at least ten counts. MiXCR was run by TCRdb on the 5' RACE reads, yielding one entry per CDR3 protein. The sample holds fewer than 85,000 distinct CDR3 sequences; approximately 5% are singletons and the top ten take 2.2%. The TCR sequence derives from a woman aged 25-40 years with multiple sclerosis. The chain links TRBV5-1 to TRBJ2-7; D gene unclear. The source material was PBMCs. The CDR3 loop is CASSLLRGHYEQYF. The CDR3 coding sequence is TGCGCCAGCAGCTTGCTGCGAGGTCACTACGAGCAGTACTTC.